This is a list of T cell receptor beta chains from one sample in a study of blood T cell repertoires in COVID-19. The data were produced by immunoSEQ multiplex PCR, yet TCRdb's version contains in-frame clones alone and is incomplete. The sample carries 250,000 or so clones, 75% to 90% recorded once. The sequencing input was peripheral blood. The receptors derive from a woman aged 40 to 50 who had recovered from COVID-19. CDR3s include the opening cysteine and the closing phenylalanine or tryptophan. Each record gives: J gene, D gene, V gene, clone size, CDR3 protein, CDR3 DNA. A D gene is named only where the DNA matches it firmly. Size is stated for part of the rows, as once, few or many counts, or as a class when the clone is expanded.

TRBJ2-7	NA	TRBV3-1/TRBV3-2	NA	CASSKQGAGDYEQYF	TGTGCCAGCAGCAAACAGGGCGCGGGGGATTACGAGCAGTACTTC
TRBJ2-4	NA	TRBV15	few	CATQNPGNSGNIQYF	TGTGCCACCCAAAACCCGGGGAATTCAGGAAACATTCAGTACTTC
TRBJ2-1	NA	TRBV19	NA	CASSIMTMAYNEQFF	TGTGCCAGTAGTATTATGACTATGGCGTACAATGAGCAGTTCTTC
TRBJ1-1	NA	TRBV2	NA	CASSKITGQNTEAFF	TGTGCCAGCAGCAAAATTACAGGGCAGAACACTGAAGCTTTCTTT
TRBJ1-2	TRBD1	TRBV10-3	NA	CAITGQGAWYGYTF	TGTGCCATAACGGGACAGGGGGCGTGGTATGGCTACACCTTC
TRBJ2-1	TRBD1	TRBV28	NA	CASIQAGTGTYNEQFF	TGTGCCAGCATCCAGGCCGGGACAGGGACCTACAATGAGCAGTTCTTC
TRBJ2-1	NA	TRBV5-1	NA	CASSLGQSSYNEQFF	TGCGCCAGCAGCTTGGGACAAAGCTCCTACAATGAGCAGTTCTTC
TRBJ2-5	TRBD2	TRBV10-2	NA	CASSGLAGGMGTQYF	TGCGCCAGCAGCGGACTAGCGGGAGGGATGGGGACCCAGTACTTC
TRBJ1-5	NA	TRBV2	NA	CASGVKERGPQHF	TGTGCCAGCGGCGTTAAGGAAAGGGGGCCCCAGCATTTT
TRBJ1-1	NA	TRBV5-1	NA	CASSLEEGSEAFF	TGCGCCAGCAGCTTGGAGGAGGGGTCTGAAGCTTTCTTT
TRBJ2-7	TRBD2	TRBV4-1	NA	CASSQDLWTSGFSYEQYF	TGCGCCAGCAGCCAAGACCTTTGGACTAGCGGGTTCTCCTACGAGCAGTACTTC
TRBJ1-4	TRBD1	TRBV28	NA	CASSTGGRTNEKLFF	TGTGCCAGCAGTACAGGGGGCCGGACTAATGAAAAACTGTTTTTT
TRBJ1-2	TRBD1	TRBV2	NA	CASSAGQGANYGYTF	TGTGCCAGCAGCGCCGGACAGGGGGCTAACTATGGCTACACCTTC
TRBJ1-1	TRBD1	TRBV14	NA	CASSRRGPAFF	TGTGCCAGCAGCCGAAGGGGGCCGGCTTTCTTT
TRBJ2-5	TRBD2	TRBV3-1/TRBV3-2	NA	CASSRDLAGGVETQYF	TGTGCCAGCAGCCGGGATTTAGCGGGAGGGGTAGAGACCCAGTACTTC
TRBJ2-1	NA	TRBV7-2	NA	CASSRISGVSYNEQFF	TGTGCCAGCAGCCGGATTAGCGGAGTCTCCTACAATGAGCAGTTCTTC
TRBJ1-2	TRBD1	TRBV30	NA	CAWSDRDRVGGYTF	TGTGCCTGGAGTGACCGGGACAGGGTTGGTGGCTACACCTTC
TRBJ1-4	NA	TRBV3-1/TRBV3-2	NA	CASSQDGGLSHEKLFF	TGTGCCAGCAGCCAAGATGGTGGCCTGTCCCACGAAAAACTGTTTTTT
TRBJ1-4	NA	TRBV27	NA	CASSLSRQNEKLFF	TGTGCCAGCAGTTTATCGAGGCAGAATGAAAAACTGTTTTTT
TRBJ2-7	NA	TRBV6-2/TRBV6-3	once	CASSALDSTYEQYF	TGTGCCAGCAGTGCACTGGACTCAACGTACGAGCAGTACTTC
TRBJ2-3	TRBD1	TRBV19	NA	CASRTRQGGSDTQYF	TGTGCCAGTAGAACCCGACAGGGGGGCTCAGATACGCAGTATTTT
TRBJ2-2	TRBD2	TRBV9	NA	CASSVGLAGGPGELFF	TGTGCCAGCAGCGTAGGACTAGCGGGAGGACCCGGGGAGCTGTTTTTT
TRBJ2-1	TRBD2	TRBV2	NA	CASKREGAVNEQFF	TGTGCCAGCAAGCGGGAGGGTGCTGTGAATGAGCAGTTCTTC
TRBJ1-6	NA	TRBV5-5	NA	CASSLPGNNSPLHF	TGTGCCAGCAGCCTCCCGGGGAATAATTCACCCCTCCACTTT
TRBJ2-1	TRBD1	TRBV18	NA	CASSPLGQVENEQFF	TGTGCCAGCTCTCCACTAGGACAGGTCGAGAATGAGCAGTTCTTC
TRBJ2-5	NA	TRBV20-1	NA	CSAPYQETQYF	TGCAGTGCTCCGTACCAAGAGACCCAGTACTTC
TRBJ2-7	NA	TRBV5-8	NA	CASSPGSFSDSYEQYF	TGTGCCAGCAGCCCTGGGAGCTTTTCGGACAGCTACGAGCAGTACTTC
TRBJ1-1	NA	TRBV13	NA	CASSLGPRTEAFF	TGTGCCAGCAGCTTAGGCCCGCGCACTGAAGCTTTCTTT
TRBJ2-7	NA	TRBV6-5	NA	CASMAFGRGYEQYF	TGTGCCAGCATGGCATTTGGTAGGGGCTACGAGCAGTACTTC
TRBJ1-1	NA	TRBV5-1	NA	CASSLEWGGDTEAFF	TGCGCCAGCAGCTTGGAGTGGGGCGGGGACACTGAAGCTTTCTTT
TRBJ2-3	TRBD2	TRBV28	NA	CASSIAGGQRVYITDTQYF	TGTGCCAGCAGCATAGCGGGAGGACAAAGGGTATACATCACAGATACGCAGTATTTT
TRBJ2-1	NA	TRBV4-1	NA	CASSPPGRGDNEQFF	TGCGCCAGCAGCCCCCCGGGCAGGGGGGACAATGAGCAGTTCTTC
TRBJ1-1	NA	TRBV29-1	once	CSVTGSGNTEAFF	TGCAGCGTCACAGGATCGGGGAACACTGAAGCTTTCTTT
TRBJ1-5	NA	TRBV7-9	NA	CASSRPVGGSTYSNQPQHF	TGTGCCAGCAGCCGGCCGGTAGGGGGTTCCACTTATAGCAATCAGCCCCAGCATTTT
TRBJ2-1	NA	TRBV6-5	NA	CASSYSRLTYNEQFF	TGTGCCAGCAGTTACTCGAGACTCACCTACAATGAGCAGTTCTTC
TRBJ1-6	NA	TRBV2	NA	CASSRVNSPLHF	TGTGCCAGCAGTCGGGTCAATTCACCCCTCCACTTT
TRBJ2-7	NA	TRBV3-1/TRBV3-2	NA	CASSHRAAYEQYF	TGTGCCAGCAGCCACAGGGCCGCCTACGAGCAGTACTTC
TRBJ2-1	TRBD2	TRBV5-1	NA	CASSPGLAGTYNEQFF	TGCGCCAGCAGCCCGGGACTAGCGGGTACCTACAATGAGCAGTTCTTC
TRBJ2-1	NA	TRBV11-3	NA	CASSLSRDYNEQFF	TGTGCCAGCAGCTTATCCCGGGACTACAATGAGCAGTTCTTC
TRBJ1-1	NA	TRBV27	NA	CASRDTWWGTEAFF	TGTGCCTCTCGGGACACTTGGTGGGGCACTGAAGCTTTCTTT
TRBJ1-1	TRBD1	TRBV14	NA	CASSQAGTGGNTEAFF	TGTGCCAGCAGCCAAGCTGGGACAGGGGGGAACACTGAAGCTTTCTTT
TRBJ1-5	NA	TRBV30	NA	CAWSQGSDQPQHF	TGTGCCTGGAGTCAGGGGTCAGATCAGCCCCAGCATTTT
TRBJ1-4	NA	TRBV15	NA	CATSRDDRGVNEKLFF	TGTGCCACCAGCAGAGATGATCGGGGGGTTAATGAAAAACTGTTTTTT